Below are 25 T cell receptor beta chains sequenced from a single sample in a study of blood T cell repertoires in COVID-19. Here immunoSEQ multiplex PCR was the method, and the copy in TCRdb shows in-frame clones only, minus some. This table has about 94,000 clones, roughly 84% appearing once. The sequenced sample consisted of peripheral blood. These receptors came from a man aged 55 to 70 with acute or convalescent COVID-19.

This rearrangement joins TRBV10-1 to TRBJ1-1, with TRBD1 matching 7 bases. Trimming removed 3 bases from V and 3 bases from J; junction bases left unmatched: 13. Looked up from germline, CDR1 is WNHNN and CDR2 is SYGVQD (reference sequence). The CDR3 is 17 amino acids. CDR3 region: CASSDRATGESYTEAFF. CDR3 nucleotides: TGCGCCAGCAGTGACCGGGCCACAGGGGAAAGTTACACTGAAGCTTTCTTT.

The chain couples TRBV5-4 to TRBJ1-1; D is possibly TRBD1 (5 bases). Trimming took off 1 base at V and 4 bases at J, with 8 bases between the two ends. Germline V gene data show CDR1 as SGHNT and CDR2 as YYREEE (reference sequence). This CDR3 spans 13 amino acids. The CDR3 nucleotides read TGTGCCAGCAGCTTGACGGGGGGCACTGAAGCTTTCTTT. Translation: CASSLTGGTEAFF.

The chain combines TRBV19 with TRBJ1-2, with D uncertain. Trimming pared 3 bases from V and 8 bases from J, leaving 13 bases between. Germline-derived CDR1 and CDR2 are LNHDA and SQIVND (reference sequence). The CDR3 extends over 13 amino acids. The CDR3 sequence: CASSINAGNGYTF. The CDR3 DNA reads as TGTGCCAGTAGTATCAATGCGGGGAACGGCTACACCTTC.

This chain connects TRBV2 to TRBJ1-4; 11 bases match TRBD1. CDR1 and CDR2 (germline): SNHLY, FYNNEI. The V segment lost 5 bases and the J segment 7 bases; nucleotides outside the gene matches: 3. This CDR3 spans 14 amino acids. The CDR3 DNA reads TGTGCCAGCAGTTTTGGGACAGGGGGTGAAAAACTGTTTTTT. Protein sequence: CASSFGTGGEKLFF.

CDR3 coding DNA: TGTGCCAGCAGTTTAGGTATTCAGCCCCAGCATTTT. Translated, it gives CASSLGIQPQHF. The rearrangement uses TRBV12-3 or TRBV12-4 and TRBJ1-5, with no clear D. V was shortened by 1 base and J by 6 bases, with 4 bases between the two germline ends. The CDR3 spans 12 residues.

V usage is TRBV10-2 and J usage is TRBJ2-1; TRBD2 matches at 7 bases. The germline gives CDR1 WSHSY, CDR2 SAAADI. CDR3 length: 17 amino acids. The ends lost 3 bases at V and 0 bases at J; junction bases unmatched: 8. The CDR3 spells CASSEWGGSSSYNEQFF. In nucleotides, the CDR3 is TGCGCCAGCAGTGAATGGGGGGGGTCATCCTCCTACAATGAGCAGTTCTTC.

The chain employs TRBV7-2 and TRBJ1-2; 10 bases match TRBD1. This CDR3 has 15 amino acids. The V and J ends lost 4 bases and 5 bases, in that order; junction bases with no gene match: 7. Germline V gene data show CDR1 as SGHTA and CDR2 as FQGNSA. The CDR3 nucleotides are TGTGCCAGCAGCTCCCAGACAGGGGGCAGTTATGGCTACACCTTC. The encoded protein is CASSSQTGGSYGYTF.

V and J are TRBV14 and TRBJ1-1, with D perhaps matching TRBD1 (5 bases). V lost 4 bases, J lost 1 base, and 10 bases lay in between. This CDR3 region has 14 residues. CDR1 is SGHDN and CDR2 is FVKESK in the germline V gene. The CDR3 here is CASSLLQGNTEAFF. In DNA form, the CDR3 reads TGTGCCAGCAGCCTCCTTCAGGGGAACACTGAAGCTTTCTTT.

V and J are TRBV7-8 and TRBJ2-1; 8 positions agree with TRBD1. The germline CDR1 and CDR2 sequences are SGHVS and FQNEAQ. CDR3 length equals 14 residues. With 6 bases clipped from V and 9 bases from J, the junction kept 10 bases outside the gene matches. The CDR3 DNA reads as TGTGCCAGCAGACAACGCAGGGGGCTTGGTGAGCAGTTCTTC. Encoded protein: CASRQRRGLGEQFF.

The chain links TRBV5-1 to TRBJ2-6; D call uncertain. The ends were cut back, 4 bases at V and 1 base at J, with 9 bases in the middle. The CDR3 totals 15 residues. Per germline, CDR1 SGHRS and CDR2 YFSETQ. In nucleotides, the CDR3 is TGCGCCAGCAGCAAGAGGTATTCTGGGGCCAACGTCCTGACTTTC. Translation gives CASSKRYSGANVLTF.

This clone was seen more than once but under ten times. The genes are TRBV18 and TRBJ1-4; D gene uncertain. The CDR3 sequence is 16 residues long. Trimming cost V 5 bases and J 7 bases, with 20 bases left between them. Per the germline V gene, CDR1 is KGHSH and CDR2 is LQKENI. The chain's CDR3 is CASSEIAGLIFEKLFF. CDR3 bases: TGTGCCAGCTCAGAGATCGCGGGGTTGATTTTTGAAAAACTGTTTTTT.

This chain joins TRBV9 and TRBJ1-3; 7 bases match TRBD1. This CDR3 region has 14 residues. Germline CDR1 reads SGDLS; CDR2 reads YYNGEE. The V gene end was trimmed by 2 bases and the J gene end by 4 bases; junction bases not matched to a gene: 3. CDR3 in amino acids: CASSVDRVGNTIYF. The CDR3, as DNA: TGTGCCAGCAGCGTCGACAGGGTCGGAAACACCATATATTTT. Together with reference TRBV9 and TRBJ1-3, the CDR3 gives the full variable domain: DSGVTQTPKHLITATGQRVTLRCSPRSGDLSVYWYQQSLDQGLQFLIQYYNGEERAKGNILERFSAQQFPDLHSELNLSSLELGDSALYFCASSVDRVGNTIYFGEGSWLTVV.

The rearrangement links TRBV6-2 or TRBV6-3 to TRBJ1-1, with 7 bases fitting TRBD1. V was pared by 2 bases and J by 4 bases, with 1 base of the junction left unmatched. The germline V gene has CDR1 MNHEY and CDR2 SVGEGT. The CDR3 runs to 13 residues. The CDR3 nucleotides are TGTGCCAGCAGTTACGCAGGGGGCACTGAAGCTTTCTTT. Protein product: CASSYAGGTEAFF.

This clone occurred a few times. V gene TRBV19 combines with J gene TRBJ1-5, with TRBD1 identical over 9 bases. There are 18 residues in the CDR3. From germline, CDR1 is LNHDA and CDR2 SQIVND (reference sequence). Trimming removed 5 bases from V and 2 bases from J; junction bases left unmatched: 13. Written as DNA, the CDR3 is TGTGCCAGTAGTCCTGGGGCCGGGACAGGGAGTGGCAATCAGCCCCAGCATTTT. Residues: CASSPGAGTGSGNQPQHF.

The chain couples TRBV9 to TRBJ2-7, with 10 positions matching TRBD1. The CDR3 is 14 amino acids. With 3 bases clipped from V and 2 bases from J, the junction kept 2 bases outside the gene matches. Germline CDR1 SGDLS, CDR2 YYNGEE. Here the CDR3 DNA reads TGTGCCAGCAGCGGGACAGGGGGGACCTACGAGCAGTACTTC. Translation gives CASSGTGGTYEQYF.

The CDR3 protein is CSASDSYEAFF. The DNA of the CDR3 is TGCAGTGCTTCTGACAGCTATGAAGCTTTCTTT. V usage is TRBV20-1 and J usage is TRBJ1-1; D might be TRBD1 (5 bases). V gave up 5 bases and J gave up 7 bases, with 11 bases separating them. From germline, CDR1 is DFQATT and CDR2 SNEGSKA (reference sequence). CDR3 length: 11 residues.

The chain recombines TRBV5-4 with TRBJ2-5, with a tentative D call TRBD1 (5 bases). From germline, CDR1 is SGHNT and CDR2 YYREEE (reference sequence). V was cut by 4 bases and J by 5 bases, with 18 bases left in between. This CDR3 has 15 residues. The DNA for the CDR3 is TGTGCCAGCAGCCCCTCTACAGGAGCACTGGAGACCCAGTACTTC. This translates into CASSPSTGALETQYF.

The chain uses TRBV27 and TRBJ2-1; 7 nucleotides match TRBD1. V dropped 2 bases and J dropped 8; count of bases not matched to a gene: 9. From germline, CDR1 is MNHEY and CDR2 SMNVEV (reference sequence). This CDR3 is 15 amino acids long. CDR3: CASSLRVGGRDEQFF. DNA for the CDR3: TGTGCCAGCAGTTTACGGGTAGGGGGCAGGGATGAGCAGTTCTTC.

The chain carries TRBV10-2 and TRBJ1-5; 7 bases match TRBD1. Losses at the gene ends were 6 bases for V and 5 bases for J; bases not matched to a gene: 4. Per germline, CDR1 WSHSY and CDR2 SAAADI. This CDR3 is 13 amino acids long. The CDR3 bases are TGCGCCAGCAGGACAGGGAGAGATCAGCCCCAGCATTTT. This translates into CASRTGRDQPQHF.

CDR3 DNA: TGTGCCAGCAGCGTATTTTCTAGCGGGGTTCCCTACAATGAGCAGTTCTTC. Protein sequence: CASSVFSSGVPYNEQFF. This chain links TRBV9 with TRBJ2-1; 9 bases fit TRBD2. This CDR3 has 17 residues. Trimming cost V 1 base and J 2 bases; bases outside gene matches: 7. Germline lookup yields CDR1 SGDLS and CDR2 YYNGEE. The full variable domain, its missing parts supplied by reference TRBV9 and TRBJ2-1, is DSGVTQTPKHLITATGQRVTLRCSPRSGDLSVYWYQQSLDQGLQFLIQYYNGEERAKGNILERFSAQQFPDLHSELNLSSLELGDSALYFCASSVFSSGVPYNEQFFGPGTRLTVL.

This sequence joins TRBV12-3 or TRBV12-4 and TRBJ1-1, with D unclear. Trimming removed 5 bases from V and 3 bases from J, with 7 bases in between. The CDR3 has 12 amino acids. CDR3 loop: CASSDSYTEAFF. CDR3 nucleotides: TGTGCCAGCAGTGACTCGTACACTGAAGCTTTCTTT.

The genes are TRBV24-1 and TRBJ2-7; 10 bases are shared with TRBD1. The CDR3 has 13 amino acids. The trim removed 5 bases at V and 7 bases at J, leaving 4 bases unmatched. Germline values: CDR1 KGHDR, CDR2 SFDVKD. The CDR3 DNA is TGTGCCACCAGTGCCAAGGGACAGGGGGAGCAGTACTTC. Translating gives CATSAKGQGEQYF.

This clone appeared a few times. V gene TRBV19 combines with J gene TRBJ1-6, with TRBD1 matching over 8 bases. The trim removed 4 bases at V and 8 bases at J, leaving 7 bases unmatched. This CDR3 is 15 amino acids long. Germline V CDR1 and CDR2: LNHDA, SQIVND (reference sequence). DNA for the CDR3: TGTGCCAGTAGTACCGGACAGGGCAGGGATTCACCCCTCCACTTT. Its translation: CASSTGQGRDSPLHF.

V gene TRBV7-3 combines with J gene TRBJ2-1; 10 nucleotides align to TRBD2. Losses at the gene ends were 1 base for V and 2 bases for J; bases not matched to a gene: 8. CDR1 and CDR2 (germline): SGHTA, FQGTGA. The CDR3 is 18 amino acids. The CDR3 here is CASSLISGGPNTYNEQFF. The CDR3 DNA sequence: TGTGCCAGCAGCTTAATTAGCGGGGGGCCCAACACCTACAATGAGCAGTTCTTC.

The rearrangement joins TRBV5-1 to TRBJ1-2; TRBD1 agrees at 8 bases. From germline, CDR1 is SGHRS and CDR2 YFSETQ. The CDR3 has 17 residues. V was pared by 0 bases and J by 0 bases, with 7 bases of the junction left unmatched. CDR3 DNA sequence: TGCGCCAGCAGCTTGGGAGGACAGGGAAGTCCTAACTATGGCTACACCTTC. Protein: CASSLGGQGSPNYGYTF.